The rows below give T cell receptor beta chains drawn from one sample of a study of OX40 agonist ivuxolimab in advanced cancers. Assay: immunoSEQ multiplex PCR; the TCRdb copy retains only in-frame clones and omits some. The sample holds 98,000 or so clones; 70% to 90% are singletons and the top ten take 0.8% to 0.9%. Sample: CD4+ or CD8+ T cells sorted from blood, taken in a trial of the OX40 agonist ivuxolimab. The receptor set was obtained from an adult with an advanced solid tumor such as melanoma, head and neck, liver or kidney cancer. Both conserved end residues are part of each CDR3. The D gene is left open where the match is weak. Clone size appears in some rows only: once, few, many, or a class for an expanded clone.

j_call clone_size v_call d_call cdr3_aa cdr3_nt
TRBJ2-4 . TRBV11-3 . CASSLVRGSDTKNIQYF TGTGCCAGCAGCTTAGTCAGGGGTAGCGATACCAAAAACATTCAGTACTTC
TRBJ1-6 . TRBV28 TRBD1 CASSLRGTETYNSPLHF TGTGCCAGCAGTTTAAGAGGGACAGAAACCTATAATTCACCCCTCCACTTT
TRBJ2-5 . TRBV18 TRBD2 CASSPRETSGIETQYF TGTGCCAGCTCACCGCGTGAGACTAGCGGGATTGAGACCCAGTACTTC
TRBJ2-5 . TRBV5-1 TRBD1 CASNKGQGETQYF TGCGCCAGCAACAAAGGACAGGGGGAGACCCAGTACTTC
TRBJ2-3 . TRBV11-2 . CASSLDGGRTDTQYF TGTGCCAGCAGCTTAGACGGGGGGCGCACAGATACGCAGTATTTT
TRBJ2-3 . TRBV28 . CASSFGSTDTQYF TGTGCCAGCAGTTTCGGGAGCACAGATACGCAGTATTTT
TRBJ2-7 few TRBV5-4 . CASSNRRGTYEQYF TGTGCCAGCAGCAATCGGAGGGGAACCTACGAGCAGTACTTC
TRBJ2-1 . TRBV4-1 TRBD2 CASSQVLAGGSNEQFF TGCGCCAGCAGCCAGGTACTAGCGGGAGGGTCTAATGAGCAGTTCTTC
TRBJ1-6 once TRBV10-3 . CAISEGEGALHF TGTGCCATCAGTGAGGGCGAGGGGGCCCTCCACTTT
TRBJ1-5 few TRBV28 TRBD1 CASNSPRGWGSNQPQHF TGTGCCAGCAACTCCCCCAGGGGGTGGGGGAGCAATCAGCCCCAGCATTTT
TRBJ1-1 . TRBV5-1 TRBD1 CASSSGTGGTEAFF TGCGCCAGCAGCTCCGGGACAGGAGGGACTGAAGCTTTCTTT
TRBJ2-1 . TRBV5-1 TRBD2 CASSLGTSGMNEQFF TGCGCCAGCAGCCTGGGGACTAGCGGGATGAATGAGCAGTTCTTC
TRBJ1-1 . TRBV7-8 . CASSFGRERNTEAFF TGTGCCAGCAGCTTTGGGCGCGAGAGGAACACTGAAGCTTTCTTT
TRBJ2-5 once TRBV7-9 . CASSLGGPGETQYF TGTGCCAGCAGCTTAGGTGGTCCGGGAGAGACCCAGTACTTC